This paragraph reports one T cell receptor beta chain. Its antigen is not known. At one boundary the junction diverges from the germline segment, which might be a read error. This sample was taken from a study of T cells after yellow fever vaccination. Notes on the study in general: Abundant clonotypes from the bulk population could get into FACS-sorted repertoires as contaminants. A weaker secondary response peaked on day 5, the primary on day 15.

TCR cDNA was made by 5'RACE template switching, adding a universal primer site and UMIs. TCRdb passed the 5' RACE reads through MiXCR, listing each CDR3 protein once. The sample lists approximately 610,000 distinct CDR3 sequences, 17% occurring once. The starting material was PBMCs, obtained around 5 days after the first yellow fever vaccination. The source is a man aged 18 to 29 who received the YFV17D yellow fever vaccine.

The CDR3 reads CASSLSGSNEEFF. The CDR3, as DNA: TGTGCCAGCAGTTTATCCGGGAGTAATGAGGAGTTCTTC. V and J are TRBV12-3 or TRBV12-4 and TRBJ2-1; possible D gene TRBD2, 6 bases. This CDR3 is built from 13 residues.